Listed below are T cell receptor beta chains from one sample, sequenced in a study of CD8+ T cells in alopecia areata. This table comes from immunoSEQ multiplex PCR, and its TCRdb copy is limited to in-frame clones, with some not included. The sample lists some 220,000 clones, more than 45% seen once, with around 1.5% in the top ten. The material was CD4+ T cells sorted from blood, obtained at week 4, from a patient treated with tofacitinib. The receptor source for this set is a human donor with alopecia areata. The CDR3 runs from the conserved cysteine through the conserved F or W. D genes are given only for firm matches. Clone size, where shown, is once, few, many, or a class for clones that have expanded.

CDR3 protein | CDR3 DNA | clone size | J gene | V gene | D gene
CASSYVRGYTF | TGTGCCAGCAGCTACGTGCGTGGCTACACCTTC | few | TRBJ1-2 | TRBV5-6 | -
CASSSSGTLETQYF | TGCGCCAGCAGCTCCTCCGGGACACTGGAGACCCAGTACTTC | - | TRBJ2-5 | TRBV5-1 | -
CASSARQGVLQPQHF | TGTGCCAGCAGCGCGCGACAGGGGGTGTTGCAGCCCCAGCATTTT | - | TRBJ1-5 | TRBV7-2 | TRBD1
CASVGAGGLETQYF | TGTGCCAGCGTTGGCGCGGGGGGGCTGGAGACCCAGTACTTC | - | TRBJ2-5 | TRBV6-6 | TRBD2
CSVGKGVPADTQYF | TGCAGCGTTGGTAAGGGGGTCCCTGCAGATACGCAGTATTTT | - | TRBJ2-3 | TRBV29-1 | -
CASSFAPSLYEQYF | TGTGCCAGCAGCTTCGCGCCGAGCCTCTACGAGCAGTACTTC | - | TRBJ2-7 | TRBV7-2 | -
CASSRSPGQAYEQYF | TGTGCCAGCAGTCGTAGTCCGGGACAGGCCTACGAGCAGTACTTC | - | TRBJ2-7 | TRBV6-5 | TRBD1
CATSRVRRSSYNSPLHF | TGTGCCACCAGCAGAGTACGCCGGAGCTCCTATAATTCACCCCTCCACTTT | few | TRBJ1-6 | TRBV15 | -
CASWWSDYGYTF | TGTGCCAGCTGGTGGAGTGACTATGGCTACACCTTC | many | TRBJ1-2 | TRBV6-5 | -
CASSLDRLASLDTQYF | TGTGCCAGCAGCTTAGATCGACTAGCGTCATTAGATACGCAGTATTTT | - | TRBJ2-3 | TRBV11-2 | TRBD2
CASSDVPEQYF | TGTGCCAGCAGTGATGTCCCCGAGCAGTACTTC | - | TRBJ2-7 | TRBV6-1 | -
CASSPTGGNQPQHF | TGTGCCAGCAGCCCGACAGGGGGCAATCAGCCCCAGCATTTT | few | TRBJ1-5 | TRBV7-2 | TRBD1
CASSGGQGREETQYF | TGTGCCAGCAGCGGAGGACAGGGTAGGGAGGAGACCCAGTACTTC | once | TRBJ2-5 | TRBV11-2 | TRBD1
CSVTRVGQGASDTQYF | TGCAGCGTCACGAGGGTGGGACAGGGGGCCTCAGATACGCAGTATTTT | - | TRBJ2-3 | TRBV29-1 | TRBD1
CASGTGVQETQYF | TGTGCCAGCGGTACGGGGGTGCAAGAGACCCAGTACTTC | - | TRBJ2-5 | TRBV2 | -
CASSLGSSGDTDTQYF | TGCGCCAGCAGCTTGGGGAGTAGCGGGGACACAGATACGCAGTATTTT | - | TRBJ2-3 | TRBV5-1 | TRBD2
CASSFKGNYGYTF | TGCGCCAGCAGCTTTAAGGGGAACTATGGCTACACCTTC | - | TRBJ1-2 | TRBV5-1 | -
CATESGTGREAQYF | TGTGCCACCGAATCGGGGACAGGGAGGGAGGCCCAGTACTTC | - | TRBJ2-5 | TRBV15 | TRBD1
CASSLGRQTYEQYF | TGTGCCAGCAGCTTAGGAAGACAGACATACGAGCAGTACTTC | - | TRBJ2-7 | TRBV11-3 | -
CASSQGNTQPVEAFF | TGCGCCAGCAGCCAAGGGAACACCCAGCCCGTTGAAGCTTTCTTT | - | TRBJ1-1 | TRBV4-3 | -
CSVYSGGYSTDTQYF | TGCAGCGTGTATAGCGGGGGCTATAGCACAGATACGCAGTATTTT | - | TRBJ2-3 | TRBV29-1 | TRBD2
CASSPKPGGGRNEQFF | TGTGCCAGCAGCCCCAAACCGGGGGGGGGCCGGAATGAGCAGTTCTTC | - | TRBJ2-1 | TRBV11-2 | TRBD2
CASSDDSFTEAFF | TGTGCCAGCAGTGACGACAGTTTCACTGAAGCTTTCTTT | - | TRBJ1-1 | TRBV2 | -
CSSGTIEQFF | TGCAGCTCCGGGACTATTGAGCAGTTCTTC | - | TRBJ2-1 | TRBV29-1 | TRBD2
CAWTHGGNQPQHF | TGTGCCTGGACCCACGGGGGCAATCAGCCCCAGCATTTT | - | TRBJ1-5 | TRBV30 | -
CVTGSGYEQYF | TGTGTGACAGGGAGCGGTTACGAGCAGTACTTC | - | TRBJ2-7 | TRBV7-2 | TRBD1
CASSPGTGGRYSNQPQHF | TGCGCCAGCAGCCCGGGGACAGGGGGAAGATATAGCAATCAGCCCCAGCATTTT | - | TRBJ1-5 | TRBV4-3 | TRBD1
CASSSNMNTEAFF | TGTGCCAGCAGCTCAAACATGAACACTGAAGCTTTCTTT | - | TRBJ1-1 | TRBV7-3 | -
CASSLGGGSQETQYF | TGTGCCAGCAGCTTAGGTGGGGGGAGCCAAGAGACCCAGTACTTC | - | TRBJ2-5 | TRBV7-8 | -
CAWSADKGVGYTF | TGTGCCTGGAGTGCCGACAAGGGCGTTGGCTACACCTTC | few | TRBJ1-2 | TRBV30 | -
CSVEVTGLNTEAFF | TGCAGCGTTGAGGTAACAGGATTGAACACTGAAGCTTTCTTT | - | TRBJ1-1 | TRBV29-1 | -
CASSLVFFGGGQPQHF | TGTGCCAGCAGCTTAGTGTTTTTCGGGGGGGGTCAGCCCCAGCATTTT | - | TRBJ1-5 | TRBV7-2 | -
CASSERASNQPQHF | TGTGCCAGCAGTGAGAGGGCCAGCAATCAGCCCCAGCATTTT | few | TRBJ1-5 | TRBV25-1 | -
CASSPRQEELFF | TGTGCCAGCTCACCGAGGCAAGAGGAGCTGTTTTTT | - | TRBJ2-2 | TRBV18 | -
CASSTGGGRQETQYF | TGTGCCAGTAGTACCGGCGGGGGACGGCAAGAGACCCAGTACTTC | - | TRBJ2-5 | TRBV19 | TRBD2
CASSFLQWEANVLTF | TGTGCCAGCAGCTTTCTCCAGTGGGAGGCCAACGTCCTGACTTTC | - | TRBJ2-6 | TRBV7-9 | -
CASSNGLAGQETQYF | TGTGCCAGCAGTAACGGACTAGCGGGGCAAGAGACCCAGTACTTC | - | TRBJ2-5 | TRBV6-5 | TRBD2